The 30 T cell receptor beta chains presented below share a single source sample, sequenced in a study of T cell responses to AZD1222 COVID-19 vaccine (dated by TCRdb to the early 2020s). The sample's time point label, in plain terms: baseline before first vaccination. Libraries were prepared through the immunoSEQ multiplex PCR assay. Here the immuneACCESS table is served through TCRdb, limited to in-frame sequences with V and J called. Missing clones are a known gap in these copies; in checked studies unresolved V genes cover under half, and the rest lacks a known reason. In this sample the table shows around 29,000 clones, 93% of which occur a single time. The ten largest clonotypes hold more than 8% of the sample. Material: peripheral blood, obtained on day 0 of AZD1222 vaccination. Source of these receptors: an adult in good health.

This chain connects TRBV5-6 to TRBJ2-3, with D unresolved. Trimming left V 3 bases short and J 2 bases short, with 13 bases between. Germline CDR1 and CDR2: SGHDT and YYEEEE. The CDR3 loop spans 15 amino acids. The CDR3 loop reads CASSSMPLNTDTQYF. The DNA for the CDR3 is TGTGCCAGCAGCTCCATGCCCCTAAACACAGATACGCAGTATTTT.

This CDR3 is CASSPSRQGLAEAFF. Written as DNA, the CDR3 is TGTGCCAGCTCACCATCGAGACAGGGGCTTGCTGAAGCTTTCTTT. The genes are TRBV18 and TRBJ1-1; 8 positions agree with TRBD1. V shed 2 bases and J 6 bases; nucleotides not matched to a gene: 8. Germline values: CDR1 KGHSH, CDR2 LQKENI. This CDR3 comprises 15 residues.

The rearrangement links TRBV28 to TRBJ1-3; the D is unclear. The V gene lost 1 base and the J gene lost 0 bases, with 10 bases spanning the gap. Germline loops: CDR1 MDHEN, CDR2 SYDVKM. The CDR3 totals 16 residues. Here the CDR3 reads CASSLSFAGSGNTIYF. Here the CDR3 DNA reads TGTGCCAGCAGTTTATCCTTCGCGGGCTCTGGAAACACCATATATTTT.

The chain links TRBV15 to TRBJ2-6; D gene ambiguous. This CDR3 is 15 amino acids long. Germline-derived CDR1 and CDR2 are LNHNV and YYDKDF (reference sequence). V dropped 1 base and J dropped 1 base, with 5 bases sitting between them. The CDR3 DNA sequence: TGTGCCACCAGCAGAGTGGGGTCTGGGGCCAACGTCCTGACTTTC. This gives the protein CATSRVGSGANVLTF.

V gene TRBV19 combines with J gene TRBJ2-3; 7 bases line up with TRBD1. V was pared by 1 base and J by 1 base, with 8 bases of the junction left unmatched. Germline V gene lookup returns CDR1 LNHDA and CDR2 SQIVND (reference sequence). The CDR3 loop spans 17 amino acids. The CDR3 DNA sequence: TGTGCCAGTAGTATAGGTAGGGGGCTGAGGGGCACAGATACGCAGTATTTT. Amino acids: CASSIGRGLRGTDTQYF. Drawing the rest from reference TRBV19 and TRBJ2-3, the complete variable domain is DGGITQSPKYLFRKEGQNVTLSCEQNLNHDAMYWYRQDPGQGLRLIYYSQIVNDFQKGDIAEGYSVSREKKESFPLTVTSAQKNPTAFYLCASSIGRGLRGTDTQYFGPGTRLTVL.

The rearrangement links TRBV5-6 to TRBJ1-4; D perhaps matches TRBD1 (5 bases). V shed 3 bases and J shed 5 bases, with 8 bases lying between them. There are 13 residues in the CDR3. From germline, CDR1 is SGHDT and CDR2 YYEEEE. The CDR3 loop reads CASSSGLNEKLFF. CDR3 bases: TGTGCCAGCAGCTCGGGGCTGAATGAAAAACTGTTTTTT.

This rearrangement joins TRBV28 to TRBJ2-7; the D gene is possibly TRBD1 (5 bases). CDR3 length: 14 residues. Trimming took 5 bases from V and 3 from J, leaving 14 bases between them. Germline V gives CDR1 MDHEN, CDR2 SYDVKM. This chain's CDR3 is CASSPRQYNYEQYF. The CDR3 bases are TGTGCCAGCAGTCCAAGACAGTATAACTACGAGCAGTACTTC. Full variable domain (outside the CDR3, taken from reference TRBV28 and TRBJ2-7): DVKVTQSSRYLVKRTGEKVFLECVQDMDHENMFWYRQDPGLGLRLIYFSYDVKMKEKGDIPEGYSVSREKKERFSLILESASTNQTSMYLCASSPRQYNYEQYFGPGTRLTVT.

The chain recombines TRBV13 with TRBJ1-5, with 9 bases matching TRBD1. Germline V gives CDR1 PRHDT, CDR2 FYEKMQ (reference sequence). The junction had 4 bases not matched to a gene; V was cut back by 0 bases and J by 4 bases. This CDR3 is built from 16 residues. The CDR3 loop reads CASSLGGTGNNQPQHF. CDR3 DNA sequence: TGTGCCAGCAGCTTAGGGGGGACAGGGAATAATCAGCCCCAGCATTTT.

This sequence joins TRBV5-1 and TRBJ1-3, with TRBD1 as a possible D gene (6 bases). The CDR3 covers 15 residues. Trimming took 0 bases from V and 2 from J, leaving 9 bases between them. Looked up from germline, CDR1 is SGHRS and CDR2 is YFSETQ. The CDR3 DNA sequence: TGCGCCAGCAGCTTGGAAGGGGGAGCTGGAAACACCATATATTTT. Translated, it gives CASSLEGGAGNTIYF.

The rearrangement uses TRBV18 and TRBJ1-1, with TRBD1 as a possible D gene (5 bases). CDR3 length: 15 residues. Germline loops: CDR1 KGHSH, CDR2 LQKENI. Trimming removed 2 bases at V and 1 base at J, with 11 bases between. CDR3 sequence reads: CASSPGIGQNTEAFF. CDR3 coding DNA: TGTGCCAGCTCACCAGGAATAGGACAGAACACTGAAGCTTTCTTT.

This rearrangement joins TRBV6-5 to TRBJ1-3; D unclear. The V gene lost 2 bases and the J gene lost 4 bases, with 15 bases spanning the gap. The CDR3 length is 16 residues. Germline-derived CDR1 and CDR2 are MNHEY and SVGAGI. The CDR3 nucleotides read TGTGCCAGCAGTTACGGGGAAATAATCCTGGGAAACACCATATATTTT. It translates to CASSYGEIILGNTIYF.

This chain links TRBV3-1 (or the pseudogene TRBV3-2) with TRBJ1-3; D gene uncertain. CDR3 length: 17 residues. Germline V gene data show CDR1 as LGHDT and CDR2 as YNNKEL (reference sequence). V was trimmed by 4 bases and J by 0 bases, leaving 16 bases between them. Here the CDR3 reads CASSLYLGHFSGNTIYF. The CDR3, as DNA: TGTGCCAGCAGCCTCTATCTGGGCCATTTCTCTGGAAACACCATATATTTT.

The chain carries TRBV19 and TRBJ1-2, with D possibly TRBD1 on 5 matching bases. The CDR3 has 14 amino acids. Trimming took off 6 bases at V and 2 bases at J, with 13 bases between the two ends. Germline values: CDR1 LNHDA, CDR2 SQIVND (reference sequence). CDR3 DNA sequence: TGTGCCAGTAGGCCGGGACTCAAGAACTATGGCTACACCTTC. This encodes CASRPGLKNYGYTF.

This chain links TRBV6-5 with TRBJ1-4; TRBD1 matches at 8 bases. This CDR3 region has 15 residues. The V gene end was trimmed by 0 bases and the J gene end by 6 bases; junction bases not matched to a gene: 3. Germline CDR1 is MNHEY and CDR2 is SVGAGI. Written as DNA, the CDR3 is TGTGCCAGCAGTTACTCGCCAGGGGGCTATGAAAAACTGTTTTTT. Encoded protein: CASSYSPGGYEKLFF.

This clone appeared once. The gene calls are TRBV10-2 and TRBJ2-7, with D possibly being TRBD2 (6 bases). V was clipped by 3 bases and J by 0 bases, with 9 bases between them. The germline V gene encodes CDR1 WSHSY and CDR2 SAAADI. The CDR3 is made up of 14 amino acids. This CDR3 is CASSDGGFSYEQYF. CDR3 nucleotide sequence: TGCGCCAGCAGTGACGGGGGTTTCTCCTACGAGCAGTACTTC.

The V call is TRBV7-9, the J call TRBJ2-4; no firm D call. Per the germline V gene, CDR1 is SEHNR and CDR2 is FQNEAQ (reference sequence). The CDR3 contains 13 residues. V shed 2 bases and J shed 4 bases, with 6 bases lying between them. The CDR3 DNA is TGTGCCAGCAGCTTAAGTGAGAAAAACATTCAGTACTTC. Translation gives CASSLSEKNIQYF.

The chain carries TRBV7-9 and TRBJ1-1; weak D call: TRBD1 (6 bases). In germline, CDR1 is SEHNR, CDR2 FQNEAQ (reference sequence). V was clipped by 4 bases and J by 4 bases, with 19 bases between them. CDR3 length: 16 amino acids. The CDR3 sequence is CASSSPPGGLGTEAFF. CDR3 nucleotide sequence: TGTGCCAGCAGCTCCCCCCCCGGGGGCCTTGGCACTGAAGCTTTCTTT.

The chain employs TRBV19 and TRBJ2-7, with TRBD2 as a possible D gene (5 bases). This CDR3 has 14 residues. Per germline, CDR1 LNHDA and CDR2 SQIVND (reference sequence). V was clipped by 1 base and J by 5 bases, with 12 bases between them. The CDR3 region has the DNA TGTGCCAGTAGTATAGGGAATTGGGGAGACGAGCAGTACTTC. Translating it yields CASSIGNWGDEQYF.

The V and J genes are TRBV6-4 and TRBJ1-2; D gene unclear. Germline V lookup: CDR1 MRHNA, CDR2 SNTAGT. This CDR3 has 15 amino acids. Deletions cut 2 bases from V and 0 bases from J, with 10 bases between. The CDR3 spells CASSDGRGPNYGYTF. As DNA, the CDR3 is TGTGCCAGCAGTGACGGCCGAGGACCTAACTATGGCTACACCTTC.

The CDR3 here is CAISGTGRSYEQYF. The CDR3 DNA reads as TGTGCCATCAGCGGGACAGGGAGAAGCTACGAGCAGTACTTC. The V and J genes are TRBV10-3 and TRBJ2-7; 9 bases are a match to TRBD1. The V and J ends lost 6 bases and 3 bases, in that order; junction bases with no gene match: 6. This CDR3 has 14 amino acids. Germline loops: CDR1 ENHRY, CDR2 SYGVKD.

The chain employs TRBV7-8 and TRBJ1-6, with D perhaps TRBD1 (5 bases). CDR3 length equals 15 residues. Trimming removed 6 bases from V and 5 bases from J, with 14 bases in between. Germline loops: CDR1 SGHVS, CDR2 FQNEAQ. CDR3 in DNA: TGTGCCAGCAGTCGCCAGACAGCTCATAATTCACCCCTCCACTTT. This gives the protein CASSRQTAHNSPLHF. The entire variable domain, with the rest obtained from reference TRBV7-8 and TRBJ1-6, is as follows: GAGVSQSPRYKVAKRGQDVALRCDPISGHVSLFWYQQALGQGPEFLTYFQNEAQLDKSGLPSDRFFAERPEGSVSTLKIQRTQQEDSAVYLCASSRQTAHNSPLHFGNGTRLTVT.

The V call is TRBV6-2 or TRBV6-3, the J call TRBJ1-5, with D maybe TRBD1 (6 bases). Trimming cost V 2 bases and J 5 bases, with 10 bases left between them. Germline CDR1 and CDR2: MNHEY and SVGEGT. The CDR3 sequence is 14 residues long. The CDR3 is CASSYAGADQPQHF. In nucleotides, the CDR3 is TGTGCCAGCAGTTACGCGGGGGCCGATCAGCCCCAGCATTTT.

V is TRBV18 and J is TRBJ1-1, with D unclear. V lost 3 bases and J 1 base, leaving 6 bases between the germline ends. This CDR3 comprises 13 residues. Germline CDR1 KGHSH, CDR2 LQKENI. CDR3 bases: TGTGCCAGCTCACCCTCCCAGAACACTGAAGCTTTCTTT. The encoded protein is CASSPSQNTEAFF.

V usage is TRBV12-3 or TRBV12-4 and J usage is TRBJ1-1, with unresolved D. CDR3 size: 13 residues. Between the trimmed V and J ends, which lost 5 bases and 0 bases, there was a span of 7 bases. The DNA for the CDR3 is TGTGCCAGCAGTCGCGCGATGAACACTGAAGCTTTCTTT. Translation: CASSRAMNTEAFF.

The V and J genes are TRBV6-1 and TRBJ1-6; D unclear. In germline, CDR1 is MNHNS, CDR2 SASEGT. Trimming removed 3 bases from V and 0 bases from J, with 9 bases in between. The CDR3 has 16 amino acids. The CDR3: CASSDSRSSYNSPLHF. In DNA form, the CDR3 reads TGTGCCAGCAGTGATTCCAGGAGCTCCTATAATTCACCCCTCCACTTT.

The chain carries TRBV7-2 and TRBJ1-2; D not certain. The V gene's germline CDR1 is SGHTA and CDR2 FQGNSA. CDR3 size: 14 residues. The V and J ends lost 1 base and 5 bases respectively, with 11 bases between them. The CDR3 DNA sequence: TGTGCCAGCAGCTTAGGAGGTAGTAGTTATGGCTACACCTTC. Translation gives CASSLGGSSYGYTF.

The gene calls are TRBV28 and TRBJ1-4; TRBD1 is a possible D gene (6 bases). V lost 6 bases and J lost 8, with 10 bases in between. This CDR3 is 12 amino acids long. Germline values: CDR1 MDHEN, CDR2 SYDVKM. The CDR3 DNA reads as TGTGCCAGCAGCCAGGGGAAGGAAAAACTGTTTTTT. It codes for CASSQGKEKLFF.

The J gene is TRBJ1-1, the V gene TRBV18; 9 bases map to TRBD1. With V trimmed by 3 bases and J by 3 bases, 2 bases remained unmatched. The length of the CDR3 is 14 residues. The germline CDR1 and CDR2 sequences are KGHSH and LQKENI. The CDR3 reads CASSPRDRDTEAFF. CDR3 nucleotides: TGTGCCAGCTCACCCCGGGACAGGGACACTGAAGCTTTCTTT.

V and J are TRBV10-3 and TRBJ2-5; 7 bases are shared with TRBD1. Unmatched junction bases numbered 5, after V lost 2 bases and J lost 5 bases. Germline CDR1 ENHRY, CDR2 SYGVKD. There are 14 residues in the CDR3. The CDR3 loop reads CAISEEGARETQYF. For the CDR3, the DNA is TGTGCCATCAGTGAGGAGGGGGCTCGGGAGACCCAGTACTTC.

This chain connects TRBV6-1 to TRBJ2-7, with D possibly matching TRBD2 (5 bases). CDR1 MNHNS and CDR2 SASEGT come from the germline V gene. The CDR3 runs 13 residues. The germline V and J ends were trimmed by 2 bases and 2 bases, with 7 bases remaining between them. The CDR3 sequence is CASSERGAYEQYF. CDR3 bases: TGTGCCAGCAGTGAACGGGGAGCCTACGAGCAGTACTTC.